The clone carrying this T cell receptor (beta chain) has at least ten counts. Its antigen is unknown. The data stem from a study of neurological immune-mediated disorders. Turning to the study itself: Relapsing-remitting disease was seen in 31 of the 34 multiple sclerosis patients, and secondary progressive disease was seen in 3. Study-level findings and limits: There was no clinical or MRI feature that showed an association with the multiple sclerosis repertoire cluster.

Per germline, CDR1 MNHEY and CDR2 SVGAGI. The CDR3 spans 15 residues. The V segment lost 6 bases and the J segment 4 bases; nucleotides outside the gene matches: 8. 5'RACE with 10-nucleotide random UMIs generated the cDNA. From the 5' RACE reads, TCRdb called clonotypes with MiXCR, one entry per CDR3 protein. The sample consists of 80,000 to 85,000 distinct CDR3 sequences, just over 2.5% of them appearing once. The V and J genes are TRBV6-5 and TRBJ2-1, with TRBD1 matching over 8 bases. Material for sequencing was PBMCs. The sequence was obtained from a young woman with multiple sclerosis. The DNA for the CDR3 is TGTGCCAGCAGACGTCGACAGGGGCAATACAATGAGCAGTTCTTC. Translation: CASRRRQGQYNEQFF.